Here is one TCR beta chain with its context. The data belong to a study of blood T cell repertoires in COVID-19. The overall study: Acute and convalescent COVID-19 specimens originated in the United States, Italy and Spain. From T cells, B-cell-depleted T cells, or PBMCs came the material, which was cDNA or gDNA.

Germline V lookup: CDR1 KGHSH, CDR2 LQKENI. Trimming took 3 bases from V and 3 from J, leaving 15 bases between them. This CDR3 has 16 amino acids. In the authors' methods: From reference gene primer amplification, estimates of nucleated cell counts were derived. Sequencing used immunoSEQ multiplex PCR; TCRdb keeps in-frame clones, though not all of them. Clonal size and the V and J genes are those of that table, whereas D and trimming came from the DNA. Found here are 80,000 to 95,000 clones, around 87% of them singletons; the top ten hold about a sixth. This sequence was found in a human donor in a cohort sampled during active COVID-19. Sequencing was done on a sample of peripheral blood. V is TRBV18 and J is TRBJ1-5, with D perhaps TRBD1 (5 bases). CDR3: CASSPSIQGNNQPQHF. CDR3 nucleotides: TGTGCCAGCTCACCTAGTATTCAGGGTAACAATCAGCCCCAGCATTTT.